The present TCR beta chain was sequenced within a study of radiotherapy plus CTLA-4 blockade in lung cancer. V was trimmed by 5 bases and J by 0 bases, leaving 9 bases between them. CDR1 and CDR2 (germline): LNHDA, SQIVND (reference sequence). This CDR3 spans 14 amino acids. Libraries were prepared by immunoSEQ multiplex PCR; TCRdb keeps only in-frame clonotypes and omits some of them. The sample lists under 95,000 clones; around 79% were seen once. The sample here was peripheral blood, taken from a patient treated with radiotherapy plus ipilimumab. The V call is TRBV19, the J call TRBJ2-3; tentatively, D is TRBD2 (5 bases). The origin of this receptor is a human donor with non-small cell lung cancer whose response to radiotherapy plus ipilimumab could not be evaluated. Some clones in this sample may be carry-over from other donors' samples. The CDR3 region is CASSARTSTDTQYF. The CDR3 nucleotides are TGTGCCAGTAGTGCCCGGACTAGCACAGATACGCAGTATTTT.